Listed below are T cell receptor beta chains from one sample, sequenced in a study of blood T cell repertoires in COVID-19. TCRdb's copy holds only in-frame clones and misses some; the assay was immunoSEQ multiplex PCR. The repertoire includes 150,000 to 160,000 clones, about 90% of them detected once, and under 0.6% sits in the top ten. Sequenced: peripheral blood. These receptors all stem from a man aged 50-59 years with acute or convalescent COVID-19. CDR3s include the opening cysteine and the closing phenylalanine or tryptophan. D genes are given only for firm matches.

TRBV28,17,TRBD1,TRBJ1-2,TGTGCCAGCAGCCAGGGACAGGGAGCCGCTAATCTCTATGGCTACACCTTC,CASSQGQGAANLYGYTF
TRBV28,14,.,TRBJ1-6,TGTGCCAGCAGCCGAGACTCCTATAATTCACCCCTCCACTTT,CASSRDSYNSPLHF
TRBV9,13,.,TRBJ2-5,TGTGCCAGCAGCCCGCAGGGACTGGGGACCCAGTACTTC,CASSPQGLGTQYF
TRBV3-1/TRBV3-2,14,.,TRBJ1-2,TGTGCCAGCAGCCATTCCGGACAGAACTATGGCTACACCTTC,CASSHSGQNYGYTF
TRBV7-8,18,.,TRBJ1-1,TGTGCCAGCAGCAGTTTGGTTGAAAGGGGTCGGGTGAACACTGAAGCTTTCTTT,CASSSLVERGRVNTEAFF
TRBV19,14,TRBD2,TRBJ2-7,TGTGCCAGTAGAACTAGCGGTAGCTCCTACGAGCAGTACTTC,CASRTSGSSYEQYF
TRBV19,13,.,TRBJ1-5,TGTGCCAGTACCCTGGAGGGGAATCAGCCCCAGCATTTT,CASTLEGNQPQHF
TRBV4-1,15,TRBD1,TRBJ1-5,TGCGCCAGCAGCCTCGGACAGGGTGGCAATCAGCCCCAGCATTTT,CASSLGQGGNQPQHF
TRBV27,14,TRBD1,TRBJ2-7,TGTGCCAGCAGCAGGGGGCCGACCTCCTACGAGCAGTACTTC,CASSRGPTSYEQYF
TRBV10-1,14,.,TRBJ1-1,TGCGCCAGCGGGGCTTGTGGTTTTAGCACTGAAGCTTTCTTT,CASGACGFSTEAFF
TRBV20-1,10,.,TRBJ2-7,TGCAGTGCTAGCAGTGACGAGCAGTACTTC,CSASSDEQYF
TRBV6-2/TRBV6-3,14,.,TRBJ1-6,TGTGCCAGCAGTTCGCAGGGATATAATTCACCCCTCCACTTT,CASSSQGYNSPLHF
TRBV4-1,14,TRBD1,TRBJ1-1,TGCGCCAGCAGCCCCAGGGGGCTAACCACTGAAGCTTTCTTT,CASSPRGLTTEAFF
TRBV3-1/TRBV3-2,14,TRBD1,TRBJ1-1,TGTGCCAGCAGCCAACAGGGGGCTGGGACTGAAGCTTTCTTT,CASSQQGAGTEAFF
TRBV7-2,15,.,TRBJ2-1,TGTGCCAGCAGCTTAGATCCGAGGGAGTACAATGAGCAGTTCTTC,CASSLDPREYNEQFF
TRBV6-5,16,.,TRBJ2-1,TGTGCCAGCAGTTACTGGGCAGGACAGCCTTACAATGAGCAGTTCTTC,CASSYWAGQPYNEQFF
TRBV6-5,13,.,TRBJ1-5,TGTGCCAGCAGGCAGGGTTTGGATCAGCCCCAGCATTTT,CASRQGLDQPQHF